What follows is one TCR beta chain and its context. The data stem from a study of blood T cell repertoires in COVID-19. Germline V lookup: CDR1 LNHDA, CDR2 SQIVND (reference sequence). The CDR3 is made up of 15 amino acids. V gave up 4 bases and J gave up 6 bases; unmatched junction bases: 10. The assay was immunoSEQ multiplex PCR, and TCRdb's table has in-frame clones only and misses some. In the table there are some 170,000 clones, around 82% of which are singletons. For recovered donors of Cohort 3, there were two negative PCRs, clearance, or symptom resolution. Material for sequencing was PBMCs or T cells enriched from blood (not recorded which). The sequence derives from a man aged 35-49 years who had recovered from COVID-19. The chain is built from TRBV19 and TRBJ1-1; TRBD1 aligns across 8 bases. The CDR3, as DNA: TGTGCCAGTAGTAGTTGGACAGGGAGTGAGGCTGAAGCTTTCTTT. Translating gives CASSSWTGSEAEAFF.